The rows below give T cell receptor beta chains drawn from one sample of a study of control samples from healthy donors and cancer patients. The method was immunoSEQ multiplex PCR; TCRdb's version includes in-frame clones alone and lacks a portion of them. The table includes approximately 71,000 clones, just under 90% detected once. The sequencing input was PBMCs. The source of these receptors is a man in his 60s with lung cancer. The CDR3 runs from the conserved cysteine through the conserved F or W.

v_gene | len | CDR3aa
TRBV10-2 | 15 | CASSESSGSNQPQHF
TRBV5-1 | 12 | CASSSGSGELFF
TRBV6-5 | 13 | CASSRDRGDEQYF
TRBV5-4 | 11 | CVWGQGNEQFF
TRBV12-3/TRBV12-4 | 12 | CASSSFTDTQYF
TRBV20-1 | 11 | CSARDKGTIYF
TRBV5-1 | 16 | CASSLTVGATGNTIYF
TRBV19 | 14 | CASSMDRITDTQYF
TRBV30 | 13 | CAWNKGSTDTQYF
TRBV7-8 | 16 | CASSLFGDANTGELFF
TRBV5-1 | 17 | CASSLGMTGTSNQPQHF
TRBV5-6 | 16 | CASRTRTPYSNQPQHF
TRBV5-4 | 16 | CASSARAGLMNTEAFF
TRBV6-2/TRBV6-3 | 17 | CASSYGTSRRSLYEQYF
TRBV6-5 | 15 | CASSYDGQGVYGYTF
TRBV5-4 | 15 | CASSSRSRNQETQYF
TRBV7-9 | 15 | CASSTLGPGDYGYTF
TRBV5-4 | 15 | CASSLDLGTYNEQFF
TRBV5-4 | 14 | CASSLEQLNTEAFF
TRBV24-1 | 15 | CATSEAGAYYNEQFF
TRBV7-3 | 16 | CASSNQRTSSRDEQFF